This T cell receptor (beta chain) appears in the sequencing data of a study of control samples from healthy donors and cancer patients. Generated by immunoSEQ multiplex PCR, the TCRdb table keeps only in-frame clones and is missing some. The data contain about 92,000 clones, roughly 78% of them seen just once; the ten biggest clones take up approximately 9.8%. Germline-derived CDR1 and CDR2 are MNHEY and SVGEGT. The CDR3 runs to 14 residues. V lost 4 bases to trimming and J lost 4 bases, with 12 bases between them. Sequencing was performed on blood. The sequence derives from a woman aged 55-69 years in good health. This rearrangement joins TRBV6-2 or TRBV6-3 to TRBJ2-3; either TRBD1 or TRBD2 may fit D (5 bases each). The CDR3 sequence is CASSSPGAPDTQYF. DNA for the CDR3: TGTGCCAGCAGTTCACCCGGGGCTCCAGATACGCAGTATTTT.